These T cell receptor beta chains were read from a single sample in a study of T cells in localized non-small cell lung cancer. The data were produced by immunoSEQ multiplex PCR, yet TCRdb's version contains in-frame clones alone and is incomplete. The sample consists of approximately 28,000 clones, about 88% of them appearing once. Sequenced material: peripheral blood, taken before any cancer treatment. All receptors derive from a female donor over 55 with stage II squamous cell lung carcinoma. The conserved cysteine and the conserved F or W are not part of the CDR3 here. Clone size, where shown, is once, few, many, or a class for clones that have expanded.

size	V	J	CDR3
NA	TRBV7-2	TRBJ1-3	ASSLEGASGNTIY
NA	TRBV27	TRBJ2-5	ASSLLGETQY
NA	TRBV29-1	TRBJ2-7	SGRGSYEQY
NA	TRBV5-1	TRBJ2-5	ASSLGQGQETQY
NA	TRBV5-1	TRBJ1-6	ASSPRQDGDSPLH
NA	TRBV19	TRBJ2-1	ASSSELGGTYNEQF
NA	TRBV11-3	TRBJ1-2	ASSLEEYGYT
NA	TRBV13	TRBJ2-2	ASSLGGGKVFAGELF
NA	TRBV7-8	TRBJ2-5	ASSLGEYQETQY
NA	TRBV5-1	TRBJ2-3	ASSLAGRVDGTQY
NA	TRBV25-1	TRBJ1-2	ASSRTGGTGYT
NA	TRBV4-3	TRBJ1-2	ASSQDRGDRGYT
few	TRBV7-2	TRBJ2-7	ASSLDLSEQY